Included here is one T cell receptor (beta chain) sequence, with context. The sample has other DNA sequences that encode this CDR3 too. This record comes from a study of blood T cell repertoires in COVID-19. Study background: The United States, Italy and Spain supplied acute and convalescent COVID-19 samples. PBMCs, B-cell-depleted T cells, or T cells were the source of the cDNA or gDNA that made up the material.

Authors' processing steps: Estimates of nucleated cell counts were drawn from the amplification of reference gene primers. Sequenced by immunoSEQ multiplex PCR; TCRdb stores in-frame clones only, minus some. V and J calls and clone size are as listed in that table; D and trimming were resolved from the DNA. This sample has about 330,000 clones, with approximately 88% found just once. The clonotype was recovered from a man between 18 and 35 years old who had recovered from COVID-19. Sequenced sample: peripheral blood.

The CDR3 DNA follows: TGTGCCAGCAGTGCTGAGAGCAATCAGCCCCAGCATTTT. It codes for CASSAESNQPQHF. The chain employs TRBV6-4 and TRBJ1-5; D is ambiguous. V shed 4 bases and J shed 1 base, with 5 bases lying between them. The CDR3 has 13 amino acids. The germline V gene has CDR1 MRHNA and CDR2 SNTAGT.